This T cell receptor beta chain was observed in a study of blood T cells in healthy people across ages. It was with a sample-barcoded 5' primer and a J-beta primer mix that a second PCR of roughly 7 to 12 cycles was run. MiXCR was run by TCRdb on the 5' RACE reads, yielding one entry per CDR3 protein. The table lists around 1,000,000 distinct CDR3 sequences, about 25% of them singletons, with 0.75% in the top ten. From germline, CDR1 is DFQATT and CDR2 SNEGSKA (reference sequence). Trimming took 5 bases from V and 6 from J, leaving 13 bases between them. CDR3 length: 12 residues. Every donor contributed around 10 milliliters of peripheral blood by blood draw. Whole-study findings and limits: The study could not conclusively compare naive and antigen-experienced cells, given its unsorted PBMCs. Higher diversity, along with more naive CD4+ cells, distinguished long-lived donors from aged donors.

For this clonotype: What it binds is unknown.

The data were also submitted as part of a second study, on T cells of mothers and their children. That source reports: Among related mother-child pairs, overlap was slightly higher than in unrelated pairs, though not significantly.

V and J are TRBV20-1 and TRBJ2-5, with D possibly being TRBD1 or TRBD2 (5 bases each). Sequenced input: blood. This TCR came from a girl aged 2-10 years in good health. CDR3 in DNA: TGCAGTGCTTATCCTGAGGGGAAGACCCAGTACTTC. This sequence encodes CSAYPEGKTQYF.